Listed below are T cell receptor gamma chains from one sample, sequenced in a study of gamma-delta T cells after stem cell transplantation. TCRdb called clones from the RT-PCR reads again using CATT. The data show roughly 2,000 gamma-chain clones, 1.5% to 2% seen once. The sample was gamma-delta T cells. Receptors were obtained from a human donor. It is not recorded whose cells these are; they may come from a transplant donor. CDR3s include the opening cysteine and the closing phenylalanine or tryptophan. The order of the fields is J gene, clone size, V gene, CDR3 protein, CDR3 DNA. Clone size is not always given. Where it is, it says once, few, many or a class for expanded clones.

TRGJ1/TRGJ2 | medium-sized | TRGV9 | CALWEARGEKLF | TGTGCCTTGTGGGAGGCTCGTGGGGAGAAACTCTTT
TRGJ1/TRGJ2 | NA | TRGV2 | CATWAVKDTGIVRYKKLF | TGTGCCACCTGGGCCGTTAAAGATACCGGAATCGTCCGGTATAAGAAACTCTTT
TRGJ1/TRGJ2 | few | TRGV9 | CALWEVQALRKLF | TGTGCCTTGTGGGAGGTGCAGGCCCTGAGGAAACTCTTT
TRGJP | medium-sized | TRGV9 | CALWEVIELGKKIKVF | TGTGCCTTGTGGGAGGTGATAGAGTTGGGCAAAAAAATCAAGGTATTT
TRGJ1/TRGJ2 | medium-sized | TRGV2 | CATWVNYKKLF | TGTGCCACCTGGGTCAATTATAAGAAACTCTTT
TRGJ1/TRGJ2 | medium-sized | TRGV9 | CALWERSGKLF | TGTGCCTTGTGGGAAAGAAGCGGGAAACTCTTT
TRGJ1/TRGJ2 | few | TRGV2 | CAAYHKKLF | TGTGCCGCCTATCATAAGAAACTCTTT
TRGJP | NA | TRGV9 | CALWDLGLGKKIKVF | TGTGCCTTGTGGGATTTGGGGTTGGGCAAAAAAATCAAGGTATTT
TRGJP | medium-sized | TRGV9 | CALWVSSGELGKKIKVF | TGTGCCTTGTGGGTCTCCTCGGGAGAGTTGGGCAAAAAAATCAAGGTATTT
TRGJ1/TRGJ2 | medium-sized | TRGV8 | CATWERPHYYKKLF | TGTGCCACCTGGGAAAGACCCCATTATTATAAGAAACTCTTT
TRGJ1/TRGJ2 | few | TRGV9 | CALWEARSGRYYKKLF | TGTGCCTTGTGGGAGGCCCGGTCCGGGAGGTATTATAAGAAACTCTTT
TRGJ1/TRGJ2 | medium-sized | TRGV4 | CATWDGCYYKKLF | TGTGCCACCTGGGATGGTTGCTATTATAAGAAACTCTTT
TRGJ1/TRGJ2 | medium-sized | TRGV3 | CATWDMNYYKKLF | TGTGCCACCTGGGACATGAATTATTATAAGAAACTCTTT
TRGJP | few | TRGV9 | CALWDHPQELGKKIKVF | TGTGCCTTGTGGGACCACCCCCAAGAGTTGGGCAAAAAAATCAAGGTATTT
TRGJP | few | TRGV9 | CALWDRLPSLFKELGKKIKVF | TGTGCCTTGTGGGACCGACTCCCCTCACTATTCAAGGAGTTGGGCAAAAAAATCAAGGTATTT
TRGJP2 | medium-sized | TRGV2 | CATWEGSSDWIKTF | TGTGCCACCTGGGAAGGAAGTAGTGATTGGATCAAGACGTTT
TRGJ1/TRGJ2 | few | TRGV8 | CAAWPIPHYYKKLF | TGTGCCGCCTGGCCTATCCCCCATTATTATAAGAAACTCTTT
TRGJP | few | TRGV9 | CALWERRGELGKKIKVF | TGTGCCTTGTGGGAAAGGCGGGGGGAGTTGGGCAAAAAAATCAAGGTATTT
TRGJP | medium-sized | TRGV9 | CALWEVSQELGKKIKVF | TGTGCCTTGTGGGAGGTATCTCAAGAGTTGGGCAAAAAAATCAAGGTATTT
TRGJP | medium-sized | TRGV9 | CALWEAWELGKKIKVF | TGTGCCTTGTGGGAGGCCTGGGAGTTGGGCAAAAAAATCAAGGTATTT
TRGJ1/TRGJ2 | few | TRGV4 | CATWEAREKLF | TGTGCCACCTGGGAGGCGCGGGAGAAACTCTTT
TRGJ1/TRGJ2 | medium-sized | TRGV8 | CATWDRPRCYKKLF | TGTGCCACCTGGGACAGGCCTCGCTGCTATAAGAAACTCTTT
TRGJ1/TRGJ2 | NA | TRGV2 | CATWDGRAYYKKLF | TGTGCCACCTGGGACGGGCGGGCTTATTATAAGAAACTCTTT
TRGJ1/TRGJ2 | medium-sized | TRGV3 | CATWDSATGLF | TGTGCCACCTGGGACAGTGCAACGGGACTCTTT
TRGJ1/TRGJ2 | medium-sized | TRGV4 | CATWDFSPSYYKKLF | TGTGCCACCTGGGATTTCTCACCCTCTTATTATAAGAAACTCTTT
TRGJP2 | medium-sized | TRGV4 | CARYSSDWIKTF | TGTGCCAGATATAGTAGTGATTGGATCAAGACGTTT
TRGJP | medium-sized | TRGV9 | CALWEVHFELGKKIKVF | TGTGCCTTGTGGGAGGTGCACTTCGAGTTGGGCAAAAAAATCAAGGTATTT
TRGJ1/TRGJ2 | medium-sized | TRGV9 | CALWEPFPLRFYYKKLF | TGTGCCTTGTGGGAGCCCTTCCCCCTTAGATTTTATTATAAGAAACTCTTT
TRGJ1/TRGJ2 | medium-sized | TRGV4 | CATWDRKELF | TGTGCCACCTGGGATCGAAAGGAACTCTTT
TRGJP2 | medium-sized | TRGV8 | CATWDLSSDWIKTF | TGTGCCACCTGGGATTTGAGTAGTGATTGGATCAAGACGTTT
TRGJP | NA | TRGV9 | CALWEARRLELGKKIKVF | TGTGCCTTGTGGGAGGCGAGGCGTTTAGAGTTGGGCAAAAAAATCAAGGTATTT
TRGJP | medium-sized | TRGV9 | CALWEEQELGKKIKVF | TGTGCCTTGTGGGAAGAACAAGAGTTGGGCAAAAAAATCAAGGTATTT
TRGJ1/TRGJ2 | medium-sized | TRGV3 | CATWDRQRKKLF | TGTGCCACCTGGGACAGGCAGCGGAAGAAACTCTTT
TRGJP | medium-sized | TRGV9 | CALWEPGELGKKIKVF | TGTGCCTTGTGGGAGCCCGGGGAGTTGGGCAAAAAAATCAAGGTATTT
TRGJ1/TRGJ2 | medium-sized | TRGV4 | CATWDGSDYYKKLF | TGTGCCACCTGGGATGGGTCCGATTATTATAAGAAACTCTTT
TRGJP1 | medium-sized | TRGV8 | CATWDTTGWFKIF | TGTGCCACCTGGGATACCACTGGTTGGTTCAAGATATTT
TRGJP | medium-sized | TRGV9 | CALWDRKKELGKKIKVF | TGTGCCTTGTGGGACCGAAAAAAAGAGTTGGGCAAAAAAATCAAGGTATTT
TRGJP2 | medium-sized | TRGV4 | CATWDRSDWIKTF | TGTGCCACCTGGGATCGCAGTGATTGGATCAAGACGTTT
TRGJ1/TRGJ2 | few | TRGV4 | CATWPFEKLF | TGTGCCACCTGGCCCTTCGAGAAACTCTTT
TRGJ1/TRGJ2 | few | TRGV3 | CAIWDRLEKKLF | TGTGCCATCTGGGACAGGCTGGAAAAGAAACTCTTT
TRGJP | medium-sized | TRGV9 | CALWEVSQELGKKIKVF | TGTGCCTTGTGGGAGGTCTCCCAAGAGTTGGGCAAAAAAATCAAGGTATTT
TRGJP | few | TRGV2 | CATWDGKSLQLGKKIKVF | TGTGCCACCTGGGACGGCAAATCTTTGCAGTTGGGCAAAAAAATCAAGGTATTT
TRGJP | NA | TRGV9 | CALWEVNYQELGKKIKVF | TGTGCCTTGTGGGAGGTAAACTACCAAGAGTTGGGCAAAAAAATCAAGGTATTT
TRGJP | medium-sized | TRGV9 | CALWEVQGELGKKIKVF | TGTGCCTTGTGGGAGGTGCAAGGAGAGTTGGGCAAAAAAATCAAGGTATTT
TRGJP | NA | TRGV9 | CALWEVQKGELGKKIKVF | TGTGCCTTGTGGGAGGTGCAAAAGGGGGAGTTGGGCAAAAAAATCAAGGTATTT
TRGJP2 | large | TRGV8 | CATWDRASSDWIKTF | TGTGCCACCTGGGATAGGGCTAGTAGTGATTGGATCAAGACGTTT
TRGJP | medium-sized | TRGV9 | CALWEVLAELGKKIKVF | TGTGCCTTGTGGGAGGTGCTGGCAGAGTTGGGCAAAAAAATCAAGGTATTT